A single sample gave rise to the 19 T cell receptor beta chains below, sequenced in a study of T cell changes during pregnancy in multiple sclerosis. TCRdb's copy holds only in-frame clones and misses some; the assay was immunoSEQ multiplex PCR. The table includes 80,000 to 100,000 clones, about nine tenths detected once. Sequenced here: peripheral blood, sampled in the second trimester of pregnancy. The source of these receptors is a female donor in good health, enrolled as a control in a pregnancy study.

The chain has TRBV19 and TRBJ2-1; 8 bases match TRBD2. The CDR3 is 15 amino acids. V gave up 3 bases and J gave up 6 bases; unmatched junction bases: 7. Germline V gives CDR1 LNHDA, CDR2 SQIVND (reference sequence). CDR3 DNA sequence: TGTGCCAGTAGTATGCAGCGGGGGAGATTCAATGAGCAGTTCTTC. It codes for CASSMQRGRFNEQFF.

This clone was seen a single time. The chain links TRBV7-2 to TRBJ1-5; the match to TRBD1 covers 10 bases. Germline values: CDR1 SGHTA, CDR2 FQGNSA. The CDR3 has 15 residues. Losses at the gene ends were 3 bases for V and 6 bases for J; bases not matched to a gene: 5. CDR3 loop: CASSFDRGRGQPQHF. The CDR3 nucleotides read TGTGCCAGCAGCTTCGACAGGGGGCGAGGTCAGCCCCAGCATTTT.

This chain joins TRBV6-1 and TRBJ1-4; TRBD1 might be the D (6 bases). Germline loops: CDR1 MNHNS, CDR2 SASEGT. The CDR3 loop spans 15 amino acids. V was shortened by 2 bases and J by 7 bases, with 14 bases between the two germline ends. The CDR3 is CASSESLGAPEKLFF. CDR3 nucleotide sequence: TGTGCCAGCAGTGAAAGTCTGGGGGCGCCTGAAAAACTGTTTTTT.

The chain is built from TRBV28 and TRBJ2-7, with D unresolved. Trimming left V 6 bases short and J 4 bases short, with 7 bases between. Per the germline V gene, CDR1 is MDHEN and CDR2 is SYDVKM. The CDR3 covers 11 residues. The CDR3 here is CASSFRYEQYF. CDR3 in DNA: TGTGCCAGCAGCTTCCGTTACGAGCAGTACTTC.

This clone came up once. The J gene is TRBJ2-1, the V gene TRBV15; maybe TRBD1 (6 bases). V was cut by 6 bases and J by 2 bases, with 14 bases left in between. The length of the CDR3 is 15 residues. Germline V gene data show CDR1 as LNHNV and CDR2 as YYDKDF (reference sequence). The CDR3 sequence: CATRTDSPPYNEQFF. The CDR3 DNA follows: TGTGCCACCAGGACGGACAGCCCCCCCTACAATGAGCAGTTCTTC.

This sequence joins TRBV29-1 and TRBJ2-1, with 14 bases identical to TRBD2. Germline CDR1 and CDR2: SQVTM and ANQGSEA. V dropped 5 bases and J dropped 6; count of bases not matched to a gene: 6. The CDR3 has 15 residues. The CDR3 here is CSVRGLAGDGNEQFF. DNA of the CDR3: TGCAGCGTTCGGGGACTAGCGGGAGATGGCAATGAGCAGTTCTTC.

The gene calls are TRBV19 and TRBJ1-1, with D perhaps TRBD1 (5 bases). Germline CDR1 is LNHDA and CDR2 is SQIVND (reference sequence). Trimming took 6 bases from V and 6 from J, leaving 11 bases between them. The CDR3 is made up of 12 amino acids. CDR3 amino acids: CASSPTESEAFF. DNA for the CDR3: TGTGCCAGTAGCCCGACAGAATCTGAAGCTTTCTTT.

DNA for the CDR3: TGTGCTAGTGGCTCCCATACCCTTGACAGCGCTAACTATGGCTACACCTTC. It yields the protein CASGSHTLDSANYGYTF. The chain combines TRBV12-5 with TRBJ1-2, with D possibly being TRBD1 (5 bases). Germline V gene lookup returns CDR1 LGHNT and CDR2 FRNRAP. V lost 6 bases, J lost 0 bases, and 20 bases lay in between. The CDR3 is 17 residues long.

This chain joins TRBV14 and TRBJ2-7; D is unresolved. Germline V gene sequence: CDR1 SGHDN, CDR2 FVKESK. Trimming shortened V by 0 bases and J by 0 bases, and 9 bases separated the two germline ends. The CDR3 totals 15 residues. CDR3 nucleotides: TGTGCCAGCAGCCAAGATTCATCGAGCTCCTACGAGCAGTACTTC. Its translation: CASSQDSSSSYEQYF.

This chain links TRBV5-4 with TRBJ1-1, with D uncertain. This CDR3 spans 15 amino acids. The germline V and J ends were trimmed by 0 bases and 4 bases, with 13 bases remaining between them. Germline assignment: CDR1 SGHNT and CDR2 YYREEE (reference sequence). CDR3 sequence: CASSLDLLESTEAFF. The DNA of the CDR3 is TGTGCCAGCAGCTTGGATTTGCTTGAGAGCACTGAAGCTTTCTTT.

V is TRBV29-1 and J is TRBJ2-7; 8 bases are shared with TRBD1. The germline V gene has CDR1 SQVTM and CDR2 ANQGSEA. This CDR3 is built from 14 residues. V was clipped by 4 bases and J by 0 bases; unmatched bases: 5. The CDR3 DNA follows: TGCAGCGTTGTCCGGACAGGGACCTCCTACGAGCAGTACTTC. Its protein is CSVVRTGTSYEQYF.

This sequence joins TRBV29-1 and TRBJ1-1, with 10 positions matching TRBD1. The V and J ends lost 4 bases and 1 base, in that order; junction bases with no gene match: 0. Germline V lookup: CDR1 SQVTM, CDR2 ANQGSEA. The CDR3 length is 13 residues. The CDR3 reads CSVGTGGNTEAFF. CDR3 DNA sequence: TGCAGCGTTGGGACAGGGGGGAACACTGAAGCTTTCTTT.

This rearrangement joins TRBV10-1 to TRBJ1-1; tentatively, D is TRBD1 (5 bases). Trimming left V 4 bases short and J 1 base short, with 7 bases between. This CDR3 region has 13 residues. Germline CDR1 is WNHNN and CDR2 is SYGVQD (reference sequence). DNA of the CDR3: TGCGCCAGCAGTGTTGGACAGAACACTGAAGCTTTCTTT. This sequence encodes CASSVGQNTEAFF.

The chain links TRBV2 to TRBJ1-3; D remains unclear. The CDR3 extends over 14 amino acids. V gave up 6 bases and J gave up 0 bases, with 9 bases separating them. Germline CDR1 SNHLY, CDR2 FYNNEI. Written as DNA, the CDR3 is TGTGCCAGCAGCTTCACCAGCTCTGGAAACACCATATATTTT. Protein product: CASSFTSSGNTIYF.

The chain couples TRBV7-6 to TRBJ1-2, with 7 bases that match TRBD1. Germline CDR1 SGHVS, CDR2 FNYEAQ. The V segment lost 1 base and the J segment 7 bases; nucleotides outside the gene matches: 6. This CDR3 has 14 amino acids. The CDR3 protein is CASSLGSTGSGYTF. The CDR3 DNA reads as TGTGCCAGCAGCTTAGGGTCGACAGGGTCTGGCTACACCTTC.

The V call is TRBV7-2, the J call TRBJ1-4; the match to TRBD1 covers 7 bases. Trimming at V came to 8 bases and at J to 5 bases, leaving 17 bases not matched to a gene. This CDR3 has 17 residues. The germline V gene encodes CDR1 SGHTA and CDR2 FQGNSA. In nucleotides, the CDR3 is TGTGCCAGCCGTCCCCCCGGGAGGGGGCTGAGGAATGAAAAACTGTTTTTT. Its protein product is CASRPPGRGLRNEKLFF.

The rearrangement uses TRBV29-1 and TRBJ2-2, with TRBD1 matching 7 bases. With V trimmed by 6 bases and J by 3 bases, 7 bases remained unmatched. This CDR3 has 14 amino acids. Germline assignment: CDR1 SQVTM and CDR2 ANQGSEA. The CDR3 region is CSVLRQGDTGELFF. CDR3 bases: TGCAGCGTCTTGAGACAGGGAGACACCGGGGAGCTGTTTTTT.

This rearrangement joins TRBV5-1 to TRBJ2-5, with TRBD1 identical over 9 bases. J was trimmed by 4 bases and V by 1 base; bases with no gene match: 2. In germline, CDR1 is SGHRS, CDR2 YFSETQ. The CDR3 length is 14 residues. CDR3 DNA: TGCGCCAGCAGCTTGACGACAGGGGGAGAGACCCAGTACTTC. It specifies CASSLTTGGETQYF.

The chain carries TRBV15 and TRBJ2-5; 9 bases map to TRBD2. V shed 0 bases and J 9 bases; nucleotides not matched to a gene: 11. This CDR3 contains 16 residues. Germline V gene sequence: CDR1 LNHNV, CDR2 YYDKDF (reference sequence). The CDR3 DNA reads TGTGCCACCAGCAGAGACCTCTTAGCGGGGGATCGGGCCCAGTACTTC. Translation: CATSRDLLAGDRAQYF. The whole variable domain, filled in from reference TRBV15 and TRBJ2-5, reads DAMVIQNPRYQVTQFGKPVTLSCSQTLNHNVMYWYQQKSSQAPKLLFHYYDKDFNNEADTPDNFQSRRPNTSFCFLDIRSPGLGDTAMYLCATSRDLLAGDRAQYFGPGTRLLVL.